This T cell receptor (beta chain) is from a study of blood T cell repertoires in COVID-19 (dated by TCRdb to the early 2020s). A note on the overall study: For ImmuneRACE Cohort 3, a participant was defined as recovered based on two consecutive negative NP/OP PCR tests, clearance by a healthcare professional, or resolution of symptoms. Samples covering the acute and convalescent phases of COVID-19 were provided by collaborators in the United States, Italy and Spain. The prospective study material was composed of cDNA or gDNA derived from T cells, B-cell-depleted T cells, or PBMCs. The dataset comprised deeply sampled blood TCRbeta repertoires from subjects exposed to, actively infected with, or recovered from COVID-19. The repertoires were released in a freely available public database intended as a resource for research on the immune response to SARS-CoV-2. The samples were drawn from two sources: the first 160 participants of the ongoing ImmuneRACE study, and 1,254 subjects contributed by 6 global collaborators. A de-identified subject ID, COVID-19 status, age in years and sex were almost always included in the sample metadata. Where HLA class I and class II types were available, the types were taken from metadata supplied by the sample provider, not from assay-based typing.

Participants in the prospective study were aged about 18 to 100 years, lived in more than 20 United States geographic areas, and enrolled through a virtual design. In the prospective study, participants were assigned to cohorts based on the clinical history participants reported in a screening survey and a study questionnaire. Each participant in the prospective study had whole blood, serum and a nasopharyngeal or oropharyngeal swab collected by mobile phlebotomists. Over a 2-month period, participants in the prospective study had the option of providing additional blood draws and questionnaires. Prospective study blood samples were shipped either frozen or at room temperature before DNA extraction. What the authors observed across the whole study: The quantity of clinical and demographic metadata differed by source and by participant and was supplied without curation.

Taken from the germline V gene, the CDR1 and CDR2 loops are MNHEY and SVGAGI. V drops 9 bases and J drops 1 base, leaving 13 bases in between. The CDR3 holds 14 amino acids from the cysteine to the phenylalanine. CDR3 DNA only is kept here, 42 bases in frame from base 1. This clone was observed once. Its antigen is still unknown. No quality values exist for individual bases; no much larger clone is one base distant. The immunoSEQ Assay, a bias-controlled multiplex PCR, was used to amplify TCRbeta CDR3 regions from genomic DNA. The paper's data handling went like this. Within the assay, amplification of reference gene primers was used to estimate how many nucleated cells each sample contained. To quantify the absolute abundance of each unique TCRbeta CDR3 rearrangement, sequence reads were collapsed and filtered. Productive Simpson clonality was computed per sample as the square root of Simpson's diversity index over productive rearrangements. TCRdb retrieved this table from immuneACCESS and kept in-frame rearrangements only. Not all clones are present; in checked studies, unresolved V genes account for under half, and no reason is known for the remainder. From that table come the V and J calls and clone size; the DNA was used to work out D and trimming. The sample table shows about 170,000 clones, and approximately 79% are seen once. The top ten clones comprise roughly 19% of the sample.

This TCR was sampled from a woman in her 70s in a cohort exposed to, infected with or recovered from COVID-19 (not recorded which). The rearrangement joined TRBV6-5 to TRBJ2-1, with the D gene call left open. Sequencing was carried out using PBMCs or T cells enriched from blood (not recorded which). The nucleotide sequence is TGTGCCAGTCTCTGGGCCTCATCCTACAATGAGCAGTTCTTC. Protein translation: CASLWASSYNEQFF.